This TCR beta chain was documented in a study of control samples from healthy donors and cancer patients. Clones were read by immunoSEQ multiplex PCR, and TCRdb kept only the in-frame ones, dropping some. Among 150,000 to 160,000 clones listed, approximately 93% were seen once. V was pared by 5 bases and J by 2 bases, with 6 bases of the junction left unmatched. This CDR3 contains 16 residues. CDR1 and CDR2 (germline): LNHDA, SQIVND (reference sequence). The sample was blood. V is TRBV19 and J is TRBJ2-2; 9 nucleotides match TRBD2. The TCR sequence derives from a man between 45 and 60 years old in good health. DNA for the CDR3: TGTGCCAGTAGTTCAAGACTAGCGGAAAACACCGGGGAGCTGTTTTTT. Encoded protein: CASSSRLAENTGELFF.